The sequence of this T cell receptor beta chain was determined in a study of T cell responses to AZD1222 COVID-19 vaccine. Assay: immunoSEQ multiplex PCR; the TCRdb copy retains only in-frame clones and omits some. The data hold 80,000 or so clones, with more than 85% observed a single time. This clone was seen only once. The sequence derives from an adult who received the AZD1222 COVID-19 vaccine. The sequencing here drew on peripheral blood, taken 28 days after the second AZD1222 dose.

The CDR3 sequence is CASSPAGTGAGYTF. Here the CDR3 DNA reads TGTGCCAGCAGCCCCGCGGGGACAGGGGCCGGCTACACCTTC. The V gene is TRBV14, the J gene TRBJ1-2, with 10 bases that match TRBD1. Germline V CDR1 and CDR2: SGHDN, FVKESK. The ends lost 4 bases at V and 8 bases at J; junction bases unmatched: 7. CDR3 length: 14 residues.